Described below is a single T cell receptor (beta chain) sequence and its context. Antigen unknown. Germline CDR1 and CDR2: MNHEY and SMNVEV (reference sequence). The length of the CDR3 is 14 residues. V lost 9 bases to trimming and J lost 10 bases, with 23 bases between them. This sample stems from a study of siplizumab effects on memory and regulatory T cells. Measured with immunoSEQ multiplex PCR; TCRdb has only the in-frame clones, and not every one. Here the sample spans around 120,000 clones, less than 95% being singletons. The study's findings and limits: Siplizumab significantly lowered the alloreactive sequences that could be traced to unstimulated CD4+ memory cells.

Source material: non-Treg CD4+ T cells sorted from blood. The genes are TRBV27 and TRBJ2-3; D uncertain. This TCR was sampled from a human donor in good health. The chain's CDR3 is CASSPDTLTLAQYF. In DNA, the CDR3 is TGTGCCAGTAGTCCGGATACCTTAACTTTAGCGCAGTATTTT.